The clone carrying this T cell receptor beta chain was seen only a few times. This entry belongs to a study of OX40 agonist ivuxolimab in advanced cancers. Autoimmune disease history or systemic immunosuppression barred patients. TCRdb's table, derived via immunoSEQ multiplex PCR, lists solely in-frame clones and lacks some. Of approximately 68,000 clones listed, approximately 86% are singletons. This CDR3 region has 14 residues. The ends were cut back, 7 bases at V and 7 bases at J, with 20 bases in the middle. Looked up from germline, CDR1 is LNHDA and CDR2 is SQIVND (reference sequence). The receptor comes from an adult with an advanced solid tumor such as melanoma, head and neck, liver or kidney cancer. Source: CD4+ or CD8+ T cells sorted from blood, taken in a trial of the OX40 agonist ivuxolimab. The J gene is TRBJ2-7, the V gene TRBV19, with D uncertain. This CDR3 reads CASKGFIPLREQYF. The CDR3 DNA is TGTGCCAGTAAAGGATTCATACCTTTACGGGAGCAGTACTTC.